This T cell receptor (beta chain) was observed in a study of CXCR3-negative and CXCR3-positive naive CD8 T cells. General study findings and limits: Both naive subsets carried similar amounts of surface CD5, so TCR strength was inferred from TRB CDR3 properties. Naive CXCR3-negative and CXCR3-positive cells had similar TRBV-TRBJ usage; memory differed. In CXCR3-positive naive cells, the TRB CDR3s were more hydrophobic than in CXCR3-negative naive cells.

UMI-labeled TRB cDNA libraries were prepared by 5' RACE. For each CDR3 protein, TCRdb gives one entry from its re-call of the 5' RACE reads, without DNA. The sample data list around 160,000 distinct CDR3 sequences. Germline V lookup: CDR1 SGHAT, CDR2 FQNNGV. The length of the CDR3 is 14 residues. A word on this clonotype: Antigen specificity is unknown.

Each CD8+ T cell subset was sorted in triplicate, about 270,000 cells each. Definition of naive CD8+ T cells rested on a CD45RO-CCR7+CD27+CD95- profile. This sequence originates from a human donor in good health. Some clones in this sample may be carry-over from other donors' samples. The sample comprised naive CXCR3+ CD8+ T cells from blood. Subset defined: CD45RO-CCR7+CD27+CD95- naive CD8+ T cells expressing CXCR3 (TNR3+). This chain uses TRBV11-2 with TRBJ1-2; the D call from TCRdb, TRBD1, cannot be confirmed without DNA. The CDR3 loop is CASSWDRGSKGYTF.